In its sample, the clone carrying this T cell receptor (beta chain) was seen a few times. Antigen unknown. The CDR3 extends over 14 amino acids. The germline gives CDR1 KGHSH, CDR2 LQKENI. The ends lost 6 bases at V and 8 bases at J; junction bases unmatched: 8. This specimen comes from a study of T-cell memory formation after mild COVID-19. Study observations and caveats: Nothing confirmed that second-wave clones peaking on day 37 were specific for SARS-CoV-2.

TCRdb reprocessed the 5' RACE reads with MiXCR, giving one entry per CDR3 protein. Among some 330,000 distinct CDR3 sequences, around 20% were seen once, and the ten largest hold under 15%. The J gene is TRBJ2-1, the V gene TRBV18, with 9 bases that match TRBD2. This receptor was identified in an adult woman who had mild COVID-19 (a few samples of this study predate the infection). Cell type and time point are not known. Sequencing was done on a sample of PBMCs or a T cell subset sorted from them (not recorded which). The CDR3 protein is CASSRRGGRDEQFF. The CDR3 DNA reads as TGTGCCAGCTCGAGGCGGGGGGGCCGAGATGAGCAGTTCTTC.